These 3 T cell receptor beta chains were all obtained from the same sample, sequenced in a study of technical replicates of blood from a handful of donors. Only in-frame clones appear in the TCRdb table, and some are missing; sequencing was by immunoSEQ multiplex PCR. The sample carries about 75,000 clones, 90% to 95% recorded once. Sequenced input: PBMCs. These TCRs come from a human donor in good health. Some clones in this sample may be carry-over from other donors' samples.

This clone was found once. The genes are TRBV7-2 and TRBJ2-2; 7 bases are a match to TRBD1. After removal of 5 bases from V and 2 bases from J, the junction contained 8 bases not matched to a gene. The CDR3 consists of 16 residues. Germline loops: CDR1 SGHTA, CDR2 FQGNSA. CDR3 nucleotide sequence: TGTGCCAGCAGCAAGATATCAGGGGGTAACACCGGGGAGCTGTTTTTT. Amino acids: CASSKISGGNTGELFF.

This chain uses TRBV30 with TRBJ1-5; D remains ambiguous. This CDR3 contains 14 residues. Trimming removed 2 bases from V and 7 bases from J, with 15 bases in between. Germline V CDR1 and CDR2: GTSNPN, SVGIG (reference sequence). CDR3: CAWSYAGGSQPQHF. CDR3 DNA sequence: TGTGCCTGGAGTTACGCCGGTGGTAGCCAGCCCCAGCATTTT. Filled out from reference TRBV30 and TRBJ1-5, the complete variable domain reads SQTIHQWPATLVQPVGSPLSLECTVEGTSNPNLYWYRQAAGRGLQLLFYSVGIGQISSEVPQNLSASRPQDRQFILSSKKLLLSDSGFYLCAWSYAGGSQPQHFGDGTRLSIL.

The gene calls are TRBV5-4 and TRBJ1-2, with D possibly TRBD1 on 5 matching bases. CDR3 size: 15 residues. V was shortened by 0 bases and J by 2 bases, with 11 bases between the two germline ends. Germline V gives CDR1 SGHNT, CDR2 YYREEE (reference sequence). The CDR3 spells CASSLAGTPNYGYTF. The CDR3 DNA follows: TGTGCCAGCAGCTTGGCCGGGACTCCAAACTATGGCTACACCTTC.